This is a list of T cell receptor beta chains from one sample in a study of post-analysis software for immune sequencing data. One entry per CDR3 protein, called by TCRdb with MiXCR from the PCR reads. Here the sample spans roughly 650,000 distinct CDR3 sequences, 55% to 60% being singletons. Source material: blood. These receptors originate from a girl aged 2-9 years with multiple sclerosis. Each CDR3 is given with its conserved first and last residue. D genes are given only for firm matches. Clone size is given for some rows only: seen once, a few or many times, or a class if the clone is expanded.

V,J,D,size,CDR3,DNA
TRBV2,TRBJ2-2,.,.,CASAKDIGTGELFF,TGTGCCAGCGCAAAGGACATAGGCACCGGGGAGCTGTTTTTT
TRBV11-2,TRBJ2-7,TRBD1,few,CASRAQDRGGYEQYF,TGTGCCAGCAGGGCCCAGGACAGGGGCGGCTACGAGCAGTACTTC
TRBV5-1,TRBJ2-1,.,.,CASSLALGGGEQFF,TGCGCCAGCAGCTTGGCCTTGGGAGGGGGTGAGCAGTTCTTC
TRBV7-9,TRBJ1-5,TRBD1,few,CASSGGTGQPQHF,TGTGCCAGCAGCGGTGGGACAGGCCAGCCCCAGCATTTT
TRBV6-5,TRBJ2-3,.,.,CASSPQLIGGDTQYF,TGTGCCAGCAGTCCGCAATTGATAGGTGGAGATACGCAGTATTTT
TRBV6-1,TRBJ2-1,TRBD1,.,CASRVQGTLSYNEQFF,TGTGCCAGCAGGGTACAGGGGACCCTATCCTACAATGAGCAGTTCTTC
TRBV5-1,TRBJ2-6,TRBD1,few,CASSQTGDSGANVLTF,TGCGCCAGCAGCCAGACAGGGGATTCTGGGGCCAACGTCCTGACTTTC
TRBV20-1,TRBJ2-1,TRBD2,.,CSALPSGTTNNEQFF,TGCAGTGCCCTACCTAGCGGGACAACGAACAATGAGCAGTTCTTC
TRBV6-5,TRBJ2-1,TRBD2,few,CASRPTSGRYNEQFF,TGTGCCAGCAGACCGACTAGCGGGAGGTACAATGAGCAGTTCTTC
TRBV29-1,TRBJ2-3,.,once,CSEGSGTFTDTQYF,TGCAGCGAGGGGTCCGGGACCTTCACAGATACGCAGTATTTT
TRBV20-1,TRBJ2-3,.,once,CSARVVQGIDTQYF,TGCAGTGCTAGAGTGGTACAGGGCATAGATACGCAGTATTTT
TRBV29-1,TRBJ2-3,TRBD2,few,CSVVAGITDTQYF,TGCAGCGTTGTAGCGGGGATCACAGATACGCAGTATTTT
TRBV29-1,TRBJ2-1,TRBD2,few,CSVPGTRHNEQFF,TGCAGCGTTCCCGGGACTAGACACAATGAGCAGTTCTTC
TRBV20-1,TRBJ1-1,TRBD1,.,CSARLPGQTNTEAFF,TGCAGTGCTAGGTTACCGGGACAGACGAACACTGAAGCTTTCTTT
TRBV12-3/TRBV12-4,TRBJ1-2,.,.,CASSPLGREEIYGYTF,TGTGCCAGCAGTCCCCTTGGCAGGGAGGAAATCTATGGCTACACCTTC
TRBV29-1,TRBJ2-6,.,few,CSVEAPGSGANVLTF,TGCAGCGTTGAAGCCCCAGGGTCCGGGGCCAACGTCCTGACTTTC
TRBV4-1,TRBJ2-7,.,.,CASSQVGEEYEQYF,TGCGCCAGCAGCCAAGTAGGGGAAGAGTACGAGCAGTACTTC
TRBV13,TRBJ1-5,TRBD1,.,CASSGAGQGHQPQHF,TGTGCCAGCAGCGGCGCGGGACAGGGTCATCAGCCCCAGCATTTT
TRBV5-1,TRBJ1-1,.,.,CASSLGGQTNTEAFF,TGCGCCAGCAGCTTGGGAGGGCAGACGAACACTGAAGCTTTCTTT
TRBV6-1,TRBJ2-1,.,.,CASSRADGPAHNNEQFF,TGTGCCAGCAGTCGTGCGGACGGGCCGGCCCACAACAATGAGCAGTTCTTC
TRBV6-1,TRBJ2-7,.,.,CASSSQPGQSYEQYF,TGTGCCAGCTCCTCACAACCGGGACAATCCTACGAGCAGTACTTC
TRBV10-3,TRBJ2-1,.,.,CAIGTNEQFF,TGTGCCATCGGAACCAATGAGCAGTTCTTC
TRBV7-9,TRBJ2-1,.,.,CASSSGTRPYNEQFF,TGTGCCAGCAGCTCCGGGACCCGACCATACAATGAGCAGTTCTTC
TRBV5-1,TRBJ2-1,.,.,CASSLRPLSGGNRNNEQFF,TGCGCCAGCAGCTTGAGGCCCCTTTCAGGGGGGAATAGAAACAATGAGCAGTTCTTC
TRBV2,TRBJ2-1,TRBD1,.,CASTPGQGTGFRGNEQFF,TGTGCCAGCACCCCCGGACAGGGCACGGGGTTTCGGGGCAATGAGCAGTTCTTC
TRBV12-3/TRBV12-4,TRBJ2-3,.,few,CASSLVQGWWGTDTQYF,TGTGCCAGCAGTTTAGTTCAAGGGTGGTGGGGCACAGATACGCAGTATTTT
TRBV29-1,TRBJ2-3,TRBD2,.,CSVEGGLAGVDTQYF,TGCAGCGTTGAAGGAGGACTAGCGGGAGTGGATACGCAGTATTTT
TRBV27,TRBJ2-1,.,.,CASSLRTRNNEQFF,TGTGCCAGCAGTTTACGGACCAGGAACAATGAGCAGTTCTTC
TRBV11-2,TRBJ2-1,TRBD2,.,CASSLGWASGQNNEQFF,TGTGCCAGCAGCTTAGGGTGGGCTAGCGGGCAAAACAATGAGCAGTTCTTC
TRBV20-1,TRBJ2-7,TRBD2,.,CSARDPVGGAQYF,TGCAGTGCTAGAGATCCTGTGGGAGGGGCTCAGTACTTC
TRBV5-4,TRBJ2-1,.,.,CASSLDAGRSYNAQFF,TGTGCCAGCAGCTTGGATGCGGGACGGTCCTACAATGCGCAGTTCTTC
TRBV2,TRBJ2-1,TRBD2,.,CASRTSESYNEQFF,TGTGCCAGCAGGACTAGCGAGTCCTACAATGAGCAGTTCTTC
TRBV20-1,TRBJ1-2,.,.,CSATEVFNYGYTF,TGCAGTGCCACGGAGGTGTTCAACTATGGCTACACCTTC
TRBV6-5,TRBJ2-2,.,.,CASGANAGELFF,TGTGCCAGCGGGGCTAACGCCGGGGAGCTGTTTTTT
TRBV27,TRBJ2-5,.,.,CASSLLGIGETQYF,TGTGCCAGCAGTTTATTGGGGATTGGTGAGACCCAGTACTTC
TRBV12-3/TRBV12-4,TRBJ2-7,TRBD2,.,CASSTGLAGVQYF,TGTGCCAGCAGCACGGGACTAGCGGGAGTGCAGTACTTC
TRBV7-2,TRBJ2-3,.,few,CASSTWDFSTDTQYF,TGTGCCAGCAGCACCTGGGACTTTAGCACAGATACGCAGTATTTT
TRBV6-2/TRBV6-3,TRBJ2-5,.,few,CASSHRFQETQYF,TGTGCCAGCAGTCACAGGTTCCAAGAGACCCAGTACTTC
TRBV11-2,TRBJ2-1,TRBD1,.,CASSLGGPTGQGLFF,TGTGCCAGCAGCTTAGGGGGACCGACGGGACAGGGGCTGTTCTTC
TRBV5-1,TRBJ1-1,TRBD1,.,CASSFGTGTEAFF,TGCGCCAGCAGCTTTGGGACAGGCACTGAAGCTTTCTTT
TRBV27,TRBJ2-1,TRBD1,few,CASSWDSLYNEQFF,TGTGCCAGCAGTTGGGACAGTCTATACAATGAGCAGTTCTTC
TRBV12-3/TRBV12-4,TRBJ1-2,TRBD1,few,CASSLRQGGSYTF,TGTGCCAGCAGCTTAAGACAGGGCGGCAGCTACACCTTC
TRBV20-1,TRBJ2-7,.,few,CSARGSLGESQYF,TGCAGTGCTAGAGGCAGCCTAGGCGAGTCCCAGTACTTC
TRBV3-1,TRBJ2-1,TRBD1,.,CASSRDRGTERFF,TGTGCCAGCAGCCGGGACAGGGGGACTGAGCGGTTCTTC
TRBV5-1,TRBJ2-7,.,.,CASSLTGQFYEQYF,TGCGCCAGCAGCTTGACCGGACAGTTCTACGAGCAGTACTTC
TRBV7-3,TRBJ2-1,TRBD2,.,CSSSLAGAYNEQFF,TGTTCCAGCAGCTTAGCGGGAGCTTACAATGAGCAGTTCTTC
TRBV7-2,TRBJ1-1,TRBD1,.,CASSLLPQGGYTEAFF,TGTGCCAGCAGCTTACTACCCCAGGGGGGATACACTGAAGCTTTCTTT
TRBV2,TRBJ1-5,.,.,CASSEASGKGNQPQHF,TGTGCCAGCAGTGAAGCGTCAGGGAAGGGCAATCAGCCCCAGCATTTT
TRBV2,TRBJ2-3,TRBD2,.,CASSEGPSGTDTQYF,TGTGCCAGCAGTGAAGGACCTAGCGGGACAGATACGCAGTATTTT
TRBV5-1,TRBJ2-7,.,.,CASSREEASNEQYF,TGCGCCAGCAGCAGGGAAGAAGCCTCCAACGAGCAGTACTTC
TRBV10-3,TRBJ1-1,TRBD1,.,CAISEAGGPEEAFF,TGTGCCATCAGTGAGGCAGGGGGCCCGGAGGAAGCTTTCTTT
TRBV20-1,TRBJ2-6,.,.,CSAREHKKSSGANVLTF,TGCAGTGCTAGAGAACACAAAAAATCCTCTGGGGCCAACGTCCTGACTTTC
TRBV5-1,TRBJ2-7,TRBD2,.,CASSQYSGSIYEQYF,TGCGCCAGCAGCCAATATAGCGGGAGTATATACGAGCAGTACTTC
TRBV29-1,TRBJ1-2,TRBD1,.,CSVEDPRTGDGYTF,TGCAGCGTTGAAGATCCCCGGACAGGGGATGGCTACACCTTC
TRBV4-1,TRBJ2-1,.,.,CASSPGNNEQFF,TGCGCCAGCAGCCCTGGCAACAATGAGCAGTTCTTC
TRBV25-1,TRBJ2-5,.,.,CASSELSPRPGHLQETQYF,TGTGCCAGCAGTGAATTGTCACCTCGTCCGGGACATCTCCAAGAGACCCAGTACTTC